This T cell receptor beta chain was recorded in a study of T cells in Graves' hyperthyroidism and ophthalmopathy (dated by TCRdb to the late 2010s). Regarding the study in general: Peripheral blood samples were taken at initial diagnosis, before any treatment was given. Prospective prediction of ophthalmopathy was tested in an independent validation cohort of 18 to 20 hyperthyroidism patients and 17 patients who later progressed to ophthalmopathy. The paper describes TCR Vbeta CDR3 sequencing of some 130 peripheral blood samples, made up of under 50 ophthalmopathy patients, 70 to 75 hyperthyroidism patients and 17 progressor patients. After sampling, hyperthyroidism patients received methimazole starting at 30 mg daily, and ophthalmopathy patients received high-dose intravenous methylprednisolone. For training and testing, the 95 to 100 patients in the discovery cohort were randomly divided in a 7:3 ratio. In about six Graves' hyperthyroidism patients, the study also compared T-cell repertoires from thyroid tissue with T-cell repertoires from blood. TCR V-J signatures able to tell the groups apart were searched for in a discovery cohort of 90 to 100 patients, of whom approximately 40 had Graves' ophthalmopathy and some 60 had stable Graves' hyperthyroidism.

The paper as a whole reports these results and caveats: Sample size was not statistically predetermined, and investigators were not blinded to group allocation. Blood samples also contained most of the expanded thyroid clonotypes (frequency above 0.001), which suggests that blood repertoires may reflect thyroid immune responses. A model built on a 13 V-J signature distinguished ophthalmopathy from stable hyperthyroidism, reaching about 88% sensitivity and about 81% specificity in cross-validation and 80%/75% in testing. During validation, the model predicted progression to ophthalmopathy a median of around 7 months ahead of onset, with 70.59% sensitivity and roughly 72% specificity.

The TCR beta CDR3 regions were amplified from RNA transcripts. The TCR CDR3 was subjected to a first round of RT-PCR using the HTBI primer set and the Qiagen OneStep RT-PCR kit. A second multiplex PCR round built the libraries, followed by size selection and purification. Paired-end sequencing of the libraries was performed with 100 bp reads on an Illumina HiSeq2000. Concerning the study's data processing: SOAPnuke was used to process the raw data, throwing out any read that contained adapters or uncalled bases, had a mean Phred below 15, or lacked an exact constant-primer or identifier match. High-quality paired reads were merged using COPE v1.2.5, and each unique nucleotide sequence was defined as a clonotype. MiTCR v1.1 was used to align the clonotypes against IMGT TRBV, TRBD and TRBJ reference segments. Analysis was restricted to V-J combinations with a frequency above 0.0001, which covered about 99% of repertoires. The TCS score was defined as F50 (clonal expansion) divided by E x V (chaos), with BLOSUM62-based TCRdist calculated between CDR3 peptides within each V-J. Welch's t-statistics and random forest reduced some 510 V-J features to 10 to 15, which were used in a naive Bayes classifier (R e1071). TCRdb reprocessed the public reads (quality trimming at Q25 with fastp, clone calling with MiXCR) and kept in-frame beta chains. Rows with one shared CDR3 protein collapse into an entry with the most common genes and DNA. The V and J calls follow TCRdb's processing rather than the paper's. The sample table lists 550,000 to 800,000 distinct CDR3 sequences, 17% of them with a count of one. Of the sample, roughly a sixth is held by the ten largest clones.

CDR3 length: 14 amino acids, cysteine to phenylalanine. Kept here is only the CDR3 DNA, which spans 42 bases and is read in frame from base 1. The V and J ends are trimmed by 6 bases and 3 bases, leaving 15 bases between them. CDR1 and CDR2 (MDHEN, SYDVKM) derive from the germline V gene. A patient counted as having stable Graves' hyperthyroidism if no progression to ophthalmopathy occurred over 18 months of follow-up. Hyperthyroidism patients were newly diagnosed, with disease duration under 2 months, and aged 18 to 65 years. Exclusion was applied to patients with uncontrolled infections, other autoimmune diseases, pregnancy or lactation. Diagnoses relied on clinical symptoms, serum thyroxine and TRAb, thyroid ultrasound and orbital computed tomography. PBMCs were separated from approximately 10 ml of fresh peripheral blood using Ficoll-Paque density gradient centrifugation. Total RNA was extracted using Trizol reagent, and RNA quality was assessed on an Agilent 2100 Bioanalyzer.

This clonotype was detected many times. What this receptor recognizes is not known. No much larger clone exists at a distance of one base, and base qualities are not known. The sequencing sample was made of blood. The source of this sequence is a middle-aged man with Graves' hyperthyroidism. Recombination connected TRBV28 to TRBJ2-7; the D gene is perhaps TRBD1, on 6 matching bases. The sequenced DNA: TGTGCCAGCAGGACCGGACAGACATTCTACGAGCAGTACTTC. It codes for CASRTGQTFYEQYF.